The 6 T cell receptor beta chains listed next were all sequenced from one sample in a study of PD-1 blockade in classical Hodgkin lymphoma. Every patient had relapsed following autologous stem cell transplantation, and cohorts differed in brentuximab vedotin exposure. TCRdb keeps only in-frame clones here, not all; method: immunoSEQ multiplex PCR. The sample lists approximately 58,000 clones; 75% to 95% were seen once. Sample: peripheral blood mononuclear cells (PBMCs), taken before the second cycle of nivolumab. The receptors were gathered from a human donor with classical Hodgkin lymphoma.

J is TRBJ2-2 and V is TRBV6-6, with 9 bases identical to TRBD2. J gave up 4 bases and V 6 bases, and 6 bases lay outside the gene matches. The CDR3 sequence is 15 residues long. In germline, CDR1 is MNHNY, CDR2 SVGAGI (reference sequence). CDR3 amino acids: CASRAGGRVTGELFF. The CDR3 bases are TGTGCCAGCAGAGCTGGCGGGAGGGTCACCGGGGAGCTGTTTTTT.

This clone appeared once. V usage is TRBV14 and J usage is TRBJ2-5; D may correspond to TRBD1 or TRBD2 (5 bases each). The CDR3 loop spans 15 amino acids. Germline CDR1 reads SGHDN; CDR2 reads FVKESK. With 2 bases removed from V and 2 bases from J, the gap between germline ends came to 12 bases. DNA for the CDR3: TGTGCCAGCAGCCAACCCGGGACCGTACAAGAGACCCAGTACTTC. Translation: CASSQPGTVQETQYF. The full variable domain, its missing parts supplied by reference TRBV14 and TRBJ2-5, is EAGVTQFPSHSVIEKGQTVTLRCDPISGHDNLYWYRRVMGKEIKFLLHFVKESKQDESGMPNNRFLAERTGGTYSTLKVQPAELEDSGVYFCASSQPGTVQETQYFGPGTRLLVL.

The chain couples TRBV27 to TRBJ2-7; D unclear. Trimming took off 3 bases at V and 0 bases at J, with 21 bases between the two ends. CDR1 and CDR2 from the germline V gene are MNHEY and SMNVEV (reference sequence). This CDR3 has 18 residues. The CDR3 region is CASSFVPPKHVSSYEQYF. The DNA for the CDR3 is TGTGCCAGCAGTTTTGTCCCCCCAAAGCACGTAAGCTCCTACGAGCAGTACTTC.

This chain uses TRBV19 with TRBJ2-7; unclear D gene. CDR1 is LNHDA and CDR2 is SQIVND in the germline V gene (reference sequence). Trimming cost V 0 bases and J 6 bases, with 21 bases left between them. The CDR3 has 17 residues. The chain's CDR3 is CASSIDAAGSRVREQYF. DNA of the CDR3: TGTGCCAGTAGTATAGACGCCGCCGGGTCCCGTGTTCGCGAGCAGTACTTC.

V usage is TRBV25-1 and J usage is TRBJ2-3, with a tentative D call TRBD1 (6 bases). In germline, CDR1 is MGHDK, CDR2 SYGVNS. The CDR3 spans 14 residues. V was pared by 1 base and J by 6 bases, with 11 bases between. The CDR3 DNA sequence: TGTGCCAGCAGTGAATTCGGACAGATGGATACGCAGTATTTT. Protein product: CASSEFGQMDTQYF.

This sequence joins TRBV6-5 and TRBJ1-5, with TRBD1 as a possible D gene (5 bases). This CDR3 contains 14 residues. Trimming stripped 4 bases from V and 0 bases from J, with 7 bases between. Germline CDR1 and CDR2: MNHEY and SVGAGI. The CDR3, as DNA: TGTGCCAGCAGTTCCGACAGTAGCAATCAGCCCCAGCATTTT. It yields the protein CASSSDSSNQPQHF.